This T cell receptor (beta chain) was identified in a study of T cell changes during pregnancy in multiple sclerosis. Profiling relied on immunoSEQ multiplex PCR, and the TCRdb table lists in-frame clones only, not all of them. The table has roughly 53,000 clones, 92% seen once. This clone has only a few counts. This sequence originates from a female donor in good health, enrolled as a control in a pregnancy study. This specimen was CD4+ T cells from peripheral blood mononuclear cells, taken in the second trimester of pregnancy.

CDR3 region: CASSQDRQGAYNSPLHF. The CDR3 DNA reads TGTGCCAGCAGCCAAGACAGGCAGGGGGCCTATAATTCACCCCTCCACTTT. The chain couples TRBV5-6 to TRBJ1-6, with 7 nucleotides matching TRBD1. The CDR3 loop spans 17 amino acids. V lost 4 bases and J lost 2; bases outside the gene matches: 9. Per germline, CDR1 SGHDT and CDR2 YYEEEE.